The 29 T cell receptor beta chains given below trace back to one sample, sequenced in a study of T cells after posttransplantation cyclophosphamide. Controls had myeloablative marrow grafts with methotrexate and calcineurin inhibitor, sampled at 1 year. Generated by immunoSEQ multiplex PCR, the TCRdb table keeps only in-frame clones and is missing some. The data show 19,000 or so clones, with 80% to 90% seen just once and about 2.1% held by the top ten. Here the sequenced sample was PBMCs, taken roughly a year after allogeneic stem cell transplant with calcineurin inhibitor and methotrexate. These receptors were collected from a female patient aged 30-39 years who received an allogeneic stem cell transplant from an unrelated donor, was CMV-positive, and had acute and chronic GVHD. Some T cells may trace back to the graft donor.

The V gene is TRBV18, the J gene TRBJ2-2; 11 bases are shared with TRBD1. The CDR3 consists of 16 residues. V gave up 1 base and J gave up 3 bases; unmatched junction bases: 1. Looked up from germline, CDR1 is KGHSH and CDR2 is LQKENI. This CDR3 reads CASSPRTGGDTGELFF. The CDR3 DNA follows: TGTGCCAGCTCACCACGGACAGGGGGCGACACCGGGGAGCTGTTTTTT.

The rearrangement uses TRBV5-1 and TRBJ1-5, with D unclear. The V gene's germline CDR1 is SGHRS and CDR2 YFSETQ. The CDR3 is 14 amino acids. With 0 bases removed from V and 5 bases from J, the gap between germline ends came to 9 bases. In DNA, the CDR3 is TGCGCCAGCAGCTTGGAGGGAGCCGATCAGCCCCAGCATTTT. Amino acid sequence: CASSLEGADQPQHF.

DNA of the CDR3: TGTGTTACGAGGGGACAGTATTTTTCACCCCTCCACTTT. Its protein product is CVTRGQYFSPLHF. The chain uses TRBV6-1 and TRBJ1-6; 7 bases line up with TRBD1. Germline V gene data show CDR1 as MNHNS and CDR2 as SASEGT. The CDR3 is made up of 13 amino acids.

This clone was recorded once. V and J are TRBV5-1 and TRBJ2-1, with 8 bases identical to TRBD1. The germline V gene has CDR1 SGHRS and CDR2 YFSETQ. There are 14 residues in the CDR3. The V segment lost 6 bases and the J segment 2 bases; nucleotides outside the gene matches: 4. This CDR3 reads CASIQGGPYNEQFF. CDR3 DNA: TGCGCCAGCATACAGGGGGGCCCCTACAATGAGCAGTTCTTC.

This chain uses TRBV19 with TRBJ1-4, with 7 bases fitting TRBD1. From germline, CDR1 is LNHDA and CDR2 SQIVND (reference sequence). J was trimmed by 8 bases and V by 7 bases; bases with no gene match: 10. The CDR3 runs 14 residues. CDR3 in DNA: TGTGCCAGTATACGAACAGGGGTGGGAGAAAAACTGTTTTTT. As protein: CASIRTGVGEKLFF. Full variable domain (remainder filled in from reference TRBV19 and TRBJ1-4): DGGITQSPKYLFRKEGQNVTLSCEQNLNHDAMYWYRQDPGQGLRLIYYSQIVNDFQKGDIAEGYSVSREKKESFPLTVTSAQKNPTAFYLCASIRTGVGEKLFFGSGTQLSVL.

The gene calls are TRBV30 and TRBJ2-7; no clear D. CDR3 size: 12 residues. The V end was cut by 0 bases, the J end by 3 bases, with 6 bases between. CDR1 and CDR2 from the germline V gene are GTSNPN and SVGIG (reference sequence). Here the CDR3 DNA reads TGTGCCTGGAGTGTACAAGACTACGAGCAGTACTTC. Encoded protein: CAWSVQDYEQYF.

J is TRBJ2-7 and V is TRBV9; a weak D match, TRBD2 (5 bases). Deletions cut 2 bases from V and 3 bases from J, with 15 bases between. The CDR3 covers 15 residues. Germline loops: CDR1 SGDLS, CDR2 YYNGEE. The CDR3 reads CASSVGGRRDYEQYF. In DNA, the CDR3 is TGTGCCAGCAGCGTCGGAGGTCGTCGTGACTACGAGCAGTACTTC.

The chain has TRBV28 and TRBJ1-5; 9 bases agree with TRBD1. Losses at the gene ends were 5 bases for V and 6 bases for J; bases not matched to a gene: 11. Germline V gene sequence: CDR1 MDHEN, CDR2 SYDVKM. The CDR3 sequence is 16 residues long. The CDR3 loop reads CASSPTAGTGFQPQHF. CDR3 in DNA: TGTGCCAGCAGTCCCACTGCCGGGACAGGGTTTCAGCCCCAGCATTTT.

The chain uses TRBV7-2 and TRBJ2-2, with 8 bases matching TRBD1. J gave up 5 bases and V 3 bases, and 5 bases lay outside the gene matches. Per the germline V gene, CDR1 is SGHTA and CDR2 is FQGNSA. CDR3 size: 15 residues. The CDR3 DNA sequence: TGTGCCAGCAGCTTTTTACAGGGGGTTACCGGGGAGCTGTTTTTT. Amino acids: CASSFLQGVTGELFF.

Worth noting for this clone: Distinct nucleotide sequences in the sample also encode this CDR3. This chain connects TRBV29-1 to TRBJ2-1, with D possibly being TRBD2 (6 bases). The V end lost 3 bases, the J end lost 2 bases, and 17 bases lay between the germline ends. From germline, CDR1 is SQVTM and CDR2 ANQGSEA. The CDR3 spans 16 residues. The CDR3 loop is CSVEDGRDVTYNEQFF. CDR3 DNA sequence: TGCAGCGTTGAGGATGGGCGGGACGTGACCTACAATGAGCAGTTCTTC.

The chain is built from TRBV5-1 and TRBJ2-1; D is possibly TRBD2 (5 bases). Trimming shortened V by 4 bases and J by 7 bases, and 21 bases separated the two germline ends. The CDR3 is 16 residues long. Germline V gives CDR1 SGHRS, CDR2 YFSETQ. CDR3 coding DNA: TGCGCCAGCAGCACAAGAGGTCCCCTAGCACAAAATGAGCAGTTCTTC. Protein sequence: CASSTRGPLAQNEQFF. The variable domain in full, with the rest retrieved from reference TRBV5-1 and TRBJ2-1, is KAGVTQTPRYLIKTRGQQVTLSCSPISGHRSVSWYQQTPGQGLQFLFEYFSETQRNKGNFPGRFSGRQFSNSRSEMNVSTLELGDSALYLCASSTRGPLAQNEQFFGPGTRLTVL.

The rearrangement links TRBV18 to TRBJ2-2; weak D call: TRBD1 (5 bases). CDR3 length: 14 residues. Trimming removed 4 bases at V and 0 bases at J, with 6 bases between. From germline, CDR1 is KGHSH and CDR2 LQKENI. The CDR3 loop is CASSQTANTGELFF. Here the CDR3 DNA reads TGTGCCAGCTCACAGACAGCGAACACCGGGGAGCTGTTTTTT.

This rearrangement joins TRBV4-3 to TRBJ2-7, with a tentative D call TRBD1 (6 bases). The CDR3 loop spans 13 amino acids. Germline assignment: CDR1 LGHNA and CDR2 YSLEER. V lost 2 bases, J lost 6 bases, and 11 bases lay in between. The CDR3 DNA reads TGCGCCAGCAGCCAAAAACAGGGAAGCGAGCAGTACTTC. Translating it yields CASSQKQGSEQYF.

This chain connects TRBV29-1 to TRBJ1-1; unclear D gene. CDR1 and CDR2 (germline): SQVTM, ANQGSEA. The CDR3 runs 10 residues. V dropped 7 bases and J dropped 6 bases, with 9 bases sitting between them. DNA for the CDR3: TGCAGCGCCTTTCTTCCTGAAGCTTTCTTT. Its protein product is CSAFLPEAFF.

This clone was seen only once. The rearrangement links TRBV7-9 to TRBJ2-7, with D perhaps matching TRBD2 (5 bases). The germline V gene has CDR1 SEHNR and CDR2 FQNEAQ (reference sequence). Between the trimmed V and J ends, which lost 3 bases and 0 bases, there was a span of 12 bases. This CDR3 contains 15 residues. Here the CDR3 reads CASSFSVGSSYEQYF. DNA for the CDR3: TGTGCCAGCAGCTTTAGCGTGGGGAGCTCCTACGAGCAGTACTTC.

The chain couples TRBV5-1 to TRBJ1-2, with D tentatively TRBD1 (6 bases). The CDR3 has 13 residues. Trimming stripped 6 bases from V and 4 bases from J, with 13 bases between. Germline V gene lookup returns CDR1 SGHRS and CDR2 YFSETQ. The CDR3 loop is CASNEGGGYGYTF. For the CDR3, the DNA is TGCGCCAGCAACGAAGGGGGGGGCTATGGCTACACCTTC.

CDR3 coding DNA: TGTGCCAGCAGCTTAGGTCCCCCCCTACAGGGAAGTCAGCCCCAGCATTTT. Translating gives CASSLGPPLQGSQPQHF. The chain has TRBV11-2 and TRBJ1-5; maybe TRBD1 (6 bases). The CDR3 totals 17 residues. Trimming took off 1 base at V and 6 bases at J, with 19 bases between the two ends. The germline CDR1 and CDR2 sequences are SGHAT and FQNNGV.

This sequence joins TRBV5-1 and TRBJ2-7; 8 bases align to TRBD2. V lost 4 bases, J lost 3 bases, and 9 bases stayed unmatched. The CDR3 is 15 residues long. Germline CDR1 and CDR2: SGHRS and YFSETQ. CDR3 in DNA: TGCGCCAGCAGCATCAGCGGGGGCGCAAACTACGAGCAGTACTTC. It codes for CASSISGGANYEQYF.

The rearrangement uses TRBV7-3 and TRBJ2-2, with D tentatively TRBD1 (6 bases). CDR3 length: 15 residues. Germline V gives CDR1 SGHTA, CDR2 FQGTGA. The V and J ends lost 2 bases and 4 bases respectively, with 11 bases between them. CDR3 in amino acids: CASSLRGGGTGELFF. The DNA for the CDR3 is TGTGCCAGCAGCTTACGAGGGGGTGGCACCGGGGAGCTGTTTTTT.

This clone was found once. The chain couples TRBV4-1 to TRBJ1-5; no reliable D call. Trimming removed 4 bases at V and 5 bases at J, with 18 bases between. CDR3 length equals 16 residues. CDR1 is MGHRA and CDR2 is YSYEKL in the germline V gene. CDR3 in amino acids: CASSPLRTQGYQPQHF. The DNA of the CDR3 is TGCGCCAGCAGCCCCCTTAGGACTCAAGGATATCAGCCCCAGCATTTT.

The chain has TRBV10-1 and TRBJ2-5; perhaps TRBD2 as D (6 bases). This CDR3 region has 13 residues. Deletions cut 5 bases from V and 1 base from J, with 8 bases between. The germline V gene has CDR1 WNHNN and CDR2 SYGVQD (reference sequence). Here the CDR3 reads CASSFSGQETQYF. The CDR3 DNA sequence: TGCGCCAGCAGTTTTAGCGGCCAAGAGACCCAGTACTTC.

CDR3 in DNA: TGCGCCAGCAGCAAACCGACAGGGCAAGAGACCCAGTACTTC. This translates into CASSKPTGQETQYF. V and J are TRBV5-1 and TRBJ2-5, with 7 bases fitting TRBD1. The CDR3 has 14 amino acids. CDR1 and CDR2 (germline): SGHRS, YFSETQ. Germline trimming cut 4 bases from V and 2 bases from J; bases unmatched to any gene: 5.

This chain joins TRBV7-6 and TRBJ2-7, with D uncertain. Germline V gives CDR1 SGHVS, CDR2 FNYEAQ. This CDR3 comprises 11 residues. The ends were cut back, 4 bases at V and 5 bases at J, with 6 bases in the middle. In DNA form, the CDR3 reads TGTGCCAGCAGCTCTTCCCACGAGCAGTACTTC. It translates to CASSSSHEQYF.

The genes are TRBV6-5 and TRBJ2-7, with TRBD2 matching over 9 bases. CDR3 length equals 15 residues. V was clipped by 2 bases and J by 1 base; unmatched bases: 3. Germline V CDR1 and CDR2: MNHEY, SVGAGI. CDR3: CASSYQRGASYEQYF. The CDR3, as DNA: TGTGCCAGCAGTTACCAGCGGGGGGCTTCCTACGAGCAGTACTTC.

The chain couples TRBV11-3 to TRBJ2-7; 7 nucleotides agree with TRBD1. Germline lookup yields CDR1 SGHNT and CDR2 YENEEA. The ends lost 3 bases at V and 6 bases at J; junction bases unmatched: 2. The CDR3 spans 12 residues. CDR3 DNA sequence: TGTGCCAGCAGCTTGACAGGGAGCGAGCAGTACTTC. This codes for CASSLTGSEQYF.

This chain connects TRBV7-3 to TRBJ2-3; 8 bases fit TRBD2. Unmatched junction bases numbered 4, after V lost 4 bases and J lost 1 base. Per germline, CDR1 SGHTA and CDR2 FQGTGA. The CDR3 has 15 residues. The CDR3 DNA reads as TGTGCCAGCAGCTCAATGACTAGCGGCACAGATACGCAGTATTTT. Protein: CASSSMTSGTDTQYF.

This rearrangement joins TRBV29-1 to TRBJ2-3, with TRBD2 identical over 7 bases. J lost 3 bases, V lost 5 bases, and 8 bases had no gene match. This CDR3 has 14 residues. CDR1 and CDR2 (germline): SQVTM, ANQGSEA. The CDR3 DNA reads TGCAGCGTTTCGGGCGGGAGCTGGACAGATACGCAGTATTTT. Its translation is CSVSGGSWTDTQYF.

The CDR3 sequence: CASSFTGDNYGYTF. For the CDR3, the DNA is TGCGCCAGCAGCTTCACAGGGGACAACTATGGCTACACCTTC. The chain couples TRBV5-1 to TRBJ1-2; 7 bases agree with TRBD1. Trimming cost V 2 bases and J 2 bases; bases outside gene matches: 3. The CDR3 runs 14 residues. CDR1 and CDR2 (germline): SGHRS, YFSETQ. Drawing the rest from reference TRBV5-1 and TRBJ1-2, the complete variable domain is KAGVTQTPRYLIKTRGQQVTLSCSPISGHRSVSWYQQTPGQGLQFLFEYFSETQRNKGNFPGRFSGRQFSNSRSEMNVSTLELGDSALYLCASSFTGDNYGYTFGSGTRLTVV.

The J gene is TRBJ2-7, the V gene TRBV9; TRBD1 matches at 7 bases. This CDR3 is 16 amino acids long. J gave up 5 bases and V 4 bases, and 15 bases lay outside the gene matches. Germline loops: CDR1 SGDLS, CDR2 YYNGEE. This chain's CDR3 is CASSPTGQLSLHEQYF. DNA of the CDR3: TGTGCCAGCAGCCCAACGGGACAGTTAAGTCTACACGAGCAGTACTTC.